This T cell receptor (beta chain) was documented in a study of blood T cell repertoires in COVID-19. Authors' data handling: Counts of nucleated cells, estimated from reference gene primer amplification, were obtained. Assay used: immunoSEQ multiplex PCR; TCRdb lists only in-frame clones, some missing. V, J and clone size reflect that table, while D and trimming were determined from the DNA. The data hold under 130,000 clones, with roughly 81% observed a single time. Sequenced sample: peripheral blood. This TCR came from a woman between 65 and 79 years old with acute or convalescent COVID-19.

The CDR3 DNA reads TGTGCCAGCAGCCTCGACAGGAAGCGGACTGAAGCCAAAAACATTCAGTACTTC. It is translated as CASSLDRKRTEAKNIQYF. V usage is TRBV3-1 (or the pseudogene TRBV3-2) and J usage is TRBJ2-4, with TRBD1 as a possible D gene (6 bases). The CDR3 runs 18 residues. Germline V gene sequence: CDR1 LGHDT, CDR2 YNNKEL (reference sequence). Deletions cut 4 bases from V and 0 bases from J, with 19 bases between.